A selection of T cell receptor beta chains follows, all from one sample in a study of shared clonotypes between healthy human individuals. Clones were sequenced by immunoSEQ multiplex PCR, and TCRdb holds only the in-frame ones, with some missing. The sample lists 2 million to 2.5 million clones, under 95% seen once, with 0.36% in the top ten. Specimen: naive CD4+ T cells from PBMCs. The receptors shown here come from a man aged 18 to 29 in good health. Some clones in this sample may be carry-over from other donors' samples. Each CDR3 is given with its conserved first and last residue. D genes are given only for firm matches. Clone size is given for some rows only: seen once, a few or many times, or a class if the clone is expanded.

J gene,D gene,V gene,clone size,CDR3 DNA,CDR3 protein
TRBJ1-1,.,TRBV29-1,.,TGCAGCGTTGAACAGGGGGAAGCTTTCTTT,CSVEQGEAFF
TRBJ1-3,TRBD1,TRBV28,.,TGTGCCAGCAGTTTAGCGGGACAGTGGGCGGGAAACACCATATATTTT,CASSLAGQWAGNTIYF
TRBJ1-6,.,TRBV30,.,TGTGCCTGGGCCCGGGGGGTAAGATCACCCCTCCACTTT,CAWARGVRSPLHF
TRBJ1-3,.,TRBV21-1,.,TGTGCCAGCAGCTTAAGACCCCCTAGTGGAAACACCATATATTTT,CASSLRPPSGNTIYF
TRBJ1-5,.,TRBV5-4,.,TGTGCCAGCAGCCTGGATAGTCAGCCCCAGCATTTT,CASSLDSQPQHF
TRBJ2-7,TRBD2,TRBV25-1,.,TGTGCCAGCAGCCGGACTAGCGGGCGCTACGAGCAGTACTTC,CASSRTSGRYEQYF
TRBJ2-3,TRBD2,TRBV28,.,TGTGCCAGCAGTTTCTTCGAGCGGGAAACAGATACGCAGTATTTT,CASSFFERETDTQYF
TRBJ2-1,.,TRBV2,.,TGTGCCAGCAGTGTATCGCGGAGGACGATTTACAATGAGCAGTTCTTC,CASSVSRRTIYNEQFF
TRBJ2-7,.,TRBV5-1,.,TGCGCCAGCAGAAGGGAGATCAGCTCCTACGAGCAGTACTTC,CASRREISSYEQYF
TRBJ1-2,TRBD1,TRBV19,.,TGTGCCAGTAGTAACAGGGGCTACTATGGCTACACCTTC,CASSNRGYYGYTF
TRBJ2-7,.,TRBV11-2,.,TGTGCCAGCAGCCCGAGAACAGGGGGAGGGGCCTACGAGCAGTACTTC,CASSPRTGGGAYEQYF
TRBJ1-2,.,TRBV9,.,TGTGCCAGCAGCGCCCCATCTGGCTACACCTTC,CASSAPSGYTF
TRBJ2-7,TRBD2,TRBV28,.,TGTGCCAGCAGATCTGGGACTAGCGGGACGTCCTACGAGCAGTACTTC,CASRSGTSGTSYEQYF
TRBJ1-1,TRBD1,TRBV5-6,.,TGTGCCAGCAGCTTCCGGACAGGGAGGTACACTGAAGCTTTCTTT,CASSFRTGRYTEAFF
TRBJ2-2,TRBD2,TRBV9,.,TGTGCCAGCAGCGTACTAGCGGGACCCGGGGAGCTGTTTTTT,CASSVLAGPGELFF
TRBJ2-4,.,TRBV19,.,TGTGCCAGTAGTACCCGAAACGGGAGATCCCGGGGCATTCAGTACTTC,CASSTRNGRSRGIQYF
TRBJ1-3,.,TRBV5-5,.,TGTGCCAGCAGCTTGTCGAGCGGCTCTTTTAGAAACACCATATATTTT,CASSLSSGSFRNTIYF
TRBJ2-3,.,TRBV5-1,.,TGCGCCAGCAGCTCGGCTAGCCCCGTCACAGATACGCAGTATTTT,CASSSASPVTDTQYF
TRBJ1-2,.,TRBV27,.,TGTGCCAGCAGTTACAGGCTTGGGGATGGCTACACCTTC,CASSYRLGDGYTF
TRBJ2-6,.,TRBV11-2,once,TGTGCCAGCAGGTCTGCAGGGGCCAACGTCCTGACTTTC,CASRSAGANVLTF
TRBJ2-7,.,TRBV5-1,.,TGCGCCAGCAGCTTGAGGGCAGGGGCGACCTACGAGCAGTACTTC,CASSLRAGATYEQYF
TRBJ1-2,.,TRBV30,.,TGTGCCTGGAGCCGGGATCCAAGCGGGTATGGCTACACCTTC,CAWSRDPSGYGYTF
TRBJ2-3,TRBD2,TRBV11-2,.,TGTGCCAGCAGCCGAGGCCCCAGCGGGGGGGGGTCAGATACGCAGTATTTT,CASSRGPSGGGSDTQYF
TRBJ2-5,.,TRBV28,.,TGTGCCAGCAGTTTGACAGGGCCGGAGGGGACCCAGTACTTC,CASSLTGPEGTQYF
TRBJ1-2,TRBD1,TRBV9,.,TGTGCCAGCAGCGTAGAATCGGGACAGATCTATGGCTACACCTTC,CASSVESGQIYGYTF
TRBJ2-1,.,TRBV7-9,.,TGTGCCAGCAGCTTAGCGGGGGGTGTATCGGGAAATGAGCAGTTCTTC,CASSLAGGVSGNEQFF
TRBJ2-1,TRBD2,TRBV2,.,TGTGCCAGCCGGGAGGGCCCGAACAATGAGCAGTTCTTC,CASREGPNNEQFF
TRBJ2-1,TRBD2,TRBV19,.,TGTGCCAGTAGACTTAGCGGGAGGGCCGGTGAGCAGTTCTTC,CASRLSGRAGEQFF
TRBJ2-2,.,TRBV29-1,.,TGCAGCGTATGGTTCACAGGAGGGGGGGAGGAGCTGTTTTTT,CSVWFTGGGEELFF
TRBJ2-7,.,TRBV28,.,TGTGCCAGCAGTCCCGCCCGGGACTCCTACGAGCAGTACTTC,CASSPARDSYEQYF
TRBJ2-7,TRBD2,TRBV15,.,TGTGCCACCAGCAGGGCACTAACTAGCGGGGGTTACGAGCAGTACTTC,CATSRALTSGGYEQYF
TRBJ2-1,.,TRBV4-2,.,TGTGCCAGCAGCCCAATGGGCGGAGGGCCGTTCTTC,CASSPMGGGPFF
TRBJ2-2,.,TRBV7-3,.,TGTGCCAGCTCCTACGGAGAGAGCACCGGGGAGCTGTTTTTT,CASSYGESTGELFF
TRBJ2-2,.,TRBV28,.,TGTGCCAGCAGTGTGCTTTCCGGGGAGCTGTTTTTT,CASSVLSGELFF
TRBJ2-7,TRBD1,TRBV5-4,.,TGTGCCAGCAGCATCGACACCGGGACAGTCACCTACGAGCAGTACTTC,CASSIDTGTVTYEQYF
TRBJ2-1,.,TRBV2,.,TGTGCCAGCAGGTACGAATCCTACAATGAGCAGTTCTTC,CASRYESYNEQFF
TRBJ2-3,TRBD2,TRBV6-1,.,TGTGCCAGCAGTCGGGAGGGGCCAGATACGCAGTATTTT,CASSREGPDTQYF
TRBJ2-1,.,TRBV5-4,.,TGTGCCAGCAGCTTGTCGATTCCCCAGTATTCCCATGAGCAGTTCTTC,CASSLSIPQYSHEQFF
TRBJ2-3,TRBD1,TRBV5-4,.,TGTGCCAGCAGCTCCCCGAGGACAGGAACAGATACGCAGTATTTT,CASSSPRTGTDTQYF
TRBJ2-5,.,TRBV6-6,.,TGTGCCAGCAGTTACTCGTCGGTGGGGGTCCAAGAGACCCAGTACTTC,CASSYSSVGVQETQYF
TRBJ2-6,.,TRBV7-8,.,TGTGCCAGCAGCTTAGCGCGCGCTGCCTCTGGGGCCAACGTCCTGACTTTC,CASSLARAASGANVLTF
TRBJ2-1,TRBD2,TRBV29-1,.,TGCAGCGTTGAATTCCTAGCGGGGTACTACAATGAGCAGTTCTTC,CSVEFLAGYYNEQFF
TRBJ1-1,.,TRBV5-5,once,TGTGCCAGCAGCTTATCCGCAGACACTGAAGCTTTCTTT,CASSLSADTEAFF
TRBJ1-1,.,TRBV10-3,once,TGTGCCACCCTATTCAGTATGAACACTGAAGCTTTCTTT,CATLFSMNTEAFF